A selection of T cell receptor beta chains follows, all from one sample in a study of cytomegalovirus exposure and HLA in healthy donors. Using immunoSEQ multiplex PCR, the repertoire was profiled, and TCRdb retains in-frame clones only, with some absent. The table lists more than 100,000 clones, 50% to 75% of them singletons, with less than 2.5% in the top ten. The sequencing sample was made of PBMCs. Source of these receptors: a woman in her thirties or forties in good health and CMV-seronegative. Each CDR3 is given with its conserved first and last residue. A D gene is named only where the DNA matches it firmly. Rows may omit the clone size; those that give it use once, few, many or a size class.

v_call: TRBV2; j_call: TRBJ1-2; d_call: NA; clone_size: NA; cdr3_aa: CASSEAPGTGGYTF; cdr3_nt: TGTGCCAGCAGTGAGGCTCCGGGCACAGGGGGCTACACCTTC
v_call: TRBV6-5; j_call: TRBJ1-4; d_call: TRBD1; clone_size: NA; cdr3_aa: CASSLTGITNEKLFF; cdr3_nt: TGTGCCAGCAGTTTGACAGGGATCACTAATGAAAAACTGTTTTTT
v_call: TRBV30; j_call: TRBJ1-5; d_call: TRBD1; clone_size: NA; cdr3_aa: CACNPGQGANSAQHF; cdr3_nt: TGTGCCTGTAACCCGGGACAGGGGGCCAATTCAGCCCAGCATTTT
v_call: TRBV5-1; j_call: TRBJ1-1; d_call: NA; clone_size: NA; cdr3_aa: CASSLESMNTEAFF; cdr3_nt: TGCGCCAGCAGCTTGGAGAGCATGAACACTGAAGCTTTCTTT
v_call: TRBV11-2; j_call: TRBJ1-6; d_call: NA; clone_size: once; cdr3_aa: CASSLEANSPLHF; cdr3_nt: TGTGCCAGCAGCTTAGAGGCAAATTCACCCCTCCACTTT
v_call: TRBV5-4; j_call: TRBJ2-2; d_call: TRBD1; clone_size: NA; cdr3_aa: CASSRTGDTGELFF; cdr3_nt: TGTGCCAGCAGCCGGACAGGGGACACCGGGGAGCTGTTTTTT
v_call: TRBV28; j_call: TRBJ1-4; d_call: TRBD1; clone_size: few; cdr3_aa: CASSPGTAEKLFF; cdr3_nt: TGTGCCAGCAGTCCGGGGACAGCTGAAAAACTGTTTTTT
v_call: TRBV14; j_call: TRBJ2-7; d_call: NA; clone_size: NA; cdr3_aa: CASSQHYEQYF; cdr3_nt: TGTGCCAGCAGCCAACACTACGAGCAGTACTTC
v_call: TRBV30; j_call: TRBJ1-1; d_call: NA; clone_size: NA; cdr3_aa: CAWSGPGEVGTEAFF; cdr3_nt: TGTGCCTGGAGTGGGCCGGGGGAGGTCGGCACTGAAGCTTTCTTT
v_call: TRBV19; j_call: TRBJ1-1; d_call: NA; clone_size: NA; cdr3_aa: CASSVTEITEAFF; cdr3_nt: TGTGCCAGTAGCGTGACAGAGATCACTGAAGCTTTCTTT
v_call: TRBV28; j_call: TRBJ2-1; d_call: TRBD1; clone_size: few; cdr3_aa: CASSPGTGGNEQFF; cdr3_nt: TGTGCCAGCAGTCCCGGGACAGGGGGCAATGAGCAGTTCTTC
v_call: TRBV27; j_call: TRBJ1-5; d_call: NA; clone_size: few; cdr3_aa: CASSPSFQGASQPQHF; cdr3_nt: TGTGCCAGCAGTCCATCCTTCCAAGGGGCAAGTCAGCCCCAGCATTTT
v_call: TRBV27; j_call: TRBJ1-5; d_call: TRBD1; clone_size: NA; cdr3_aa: CASRMSGGAVQPQHF; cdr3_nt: TGTGCCAGCAGGATGTCAGGGGGCGCGGTCCAGCCCCAGCATTTT
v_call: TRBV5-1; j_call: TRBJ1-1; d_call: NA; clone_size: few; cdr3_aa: CASSLGAGIEAFF; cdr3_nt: TGCGCCAGCAGCTTGGGCGCGGGGATCGAAGCTTTCTTT
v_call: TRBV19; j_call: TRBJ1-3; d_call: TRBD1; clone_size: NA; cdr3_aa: CASRATGGNTIYF; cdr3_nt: TGTGCCAGTAGGGCGACAGGGGGAAACACCATATATTTT